These 26 T cell receptor beta chains came from one sample sequenced in a study of human T cells and chemical hapten exposure. Time point in this sample: patch test 1, 2 weeks after DPC sensitization. Treatment indicated: therapeutic diphenylcyclopropenone sensitization with weekly scalp DPC. Using its own MiXCR run on the RACE reads, TCRdb lists one record per CDR3 protein. Altogether 79,000 or so distinct CDR3 sequences are present, around 10% being singletons, with the ten largest covering around 1.5%. The sequencing used whole blood, collected in connection with sensitization to the hapten diphenylcyclopropenone (DPC). Receptor source: a woman aged 45-65 years with alopecia areata. Some clones in this sample may be carry-over from other donors' samples.

This clonotype has more than one count but fewer than ten. The genes are TRBV11-2 and TRBJ2-1; TRBD2 matches 8 bases. The junction had 16 bases not matched to a gene; V was cut back by 8 bases and J by 10 bases. This CDR3 has 15 amino acids. Germline-derived CDR1 and CDR2 are SGHAT and FQNNGV. This CDR3 is CASSNREGLAWEQFF. In nucleotides, the CDR3 is TGTGCCAGCTCAAATCGGGAGGGCCTGGCCTGGGAGCAGTTCTTC.

This clonotype was counted only a few times. The genes are TRBV7-2 and TRBJ2-7; weak D call: TRBD2 (5 bases). Germline V gene sequence: CDR1 SGHTA, CDR2 FQGNSA. Trimming pared 0 bases from V and 5 bases from J, leaving 11 bases between. The CDR3 is made up of 14 amino acids. CDR3 sequence reads: CASSLANRGNEQYF. The CDR3 nucleotides read TGTGCCAGCAGCTTAGCGAATCGAGGGAACGAGCAGTACTTC.

A word on this clonotype: The junction and the germline gene differ at one end; a read error may be behind it. The V call is TRBV19, the J call TRBJ1-5; D call uncertain. This CDR3 region has 12 residues. Per the germline V gene, CDR1 is LNHDA and CDR2 is SQIVND (reference sequence). CDR3 DNA: TGTGTCAGTACGCGTCCGGGGCAGCCCCAGCATTTT. It encodes CVSTRPGQPQHF.

This clonotype showed up just a few times. This chain uses TRBV9 with TRBJ2-5; 8 positions agree with TRBD1. This CDR3 is 16 amino acids long. The junction had 9 bases not matched to a gene; V was cut back by 0 bases and J by 5 bases. CDR1 and CDR2 from the germline V gene are SGDLS and YYNGEE. The DNA for the CDR3 is TGTGCCAGCAGCGTAGAGGCAGGGGGCCTTGGCGAGACCCAGTACTTC. It translates to CASSVEAGGLGETQYF.

The table lists this clonotype with many counts. V usage is TRBV25-1 and J usage is TRBJ2-3; no clear D gene. CDR3 length equals 13 residues. Germline V gene lookup returns CDR1 MGHDK and CDR2 SYGVNS. V lost 7 bases and J 1 base, leaving 9 bases between the germline ends. CDR3 bases: TGTGCCAGCAATTTGGACGGCACAGATACGCAGTATTTT. Amino acids: CASNLDGTDTQYF.

This clonotype occurred a few times. J is TRBJ2-5 and V is TRBV7-2; unclear D gene. Germline CDR1 and CDR2: SGHTA and FQGNSA. CDR3 length: 13 residues. Trimming removed 5 bases from V and 5 bases from J, with 12 bases in between. As DNA, the CDR3 is TGTGCCAGCAGCCTGAACGGCCCGGAGACCCAGTACTTC. Translating gives CASSLNGPETQYF.

This clonotype was counted only a few times. The J gene is TRBJ1-5, the V gene TRBV2; D is uncertain. The germline CDR1 and CDR2 sequences are SNHLY and FYNNEI. The CDR3 runs to 15 residues. With 8 bases removed from V and 0 bases from J, the gap between germline ends came to 14 bases. The CDR3 DNA follows: TGTGCCAGCCGCCGGAAACGTTATAGCAATCAGCCCCAGCATTTT. Its translation is CASRRKRYSNQPQHF.

As concerns this clonotype: A read error may be the cause here, since a much bigger clone is one base away. The J gene is TRBJ2-7, the V gene TRBV4-2; the match to TRBD1 covers 7 bases. From germline, CDR1 is LGHNA and CDR2 YNFKEQ. This CDR3 is built from 13 residues. The CDR3 loop is CVSSQGTDYEQYF. Here the CDR3 DNA reads TGTGTCAGCAGCCAGGGGACAGATTACGAGCAGTACTTC.

This clonotype was seen many times. The chain employs TRBV28 and TRBJ2-1; 7 bases are shared with TRBD2. CDR1 MDHEN and CDR2 SYDVKM come from the germline V gene. The CDR3 loop spans 14 amino acids. The trim removed 2 bases at V and 2 bases at J, leaving 0 bases unmatched. CDR3 residues: CASSLAGAYNEQFF. In nucleotides, the CDR3 is TGTGCCAGCAGTTTAGCGGGGGCCTACAATGAGCAGTTCTTC.

This sequence joins TRBV7-2 and TRBJ1-5; 11 positions agree with TRBD1. The germline V gene encodes CDR1 SGHTA and CDR2 FQGNSA. The junction had 3 bases not matched to a gene; V was cut back by 4 bases and J by 7 bases. The CDR3 consists of 14 residues. The CDR3 spells CASSWGTGGQPQHF. Here the CDR3 DNA reads TGTGCCAGCAGCTGGGGGACAGGGGGACAGCCCCAGCATTTT.

This clonotype was observed many times. The chain recombines TRBV6-2 or TRBV6-3 with TRBJ2-1; 10 bases are shared with TRBD1. The trim removed 5 bases at V and 8 bases at J, leaving 15 bases unmatched. CDR1 and CDR2 (germline): MNHEY, SVGEGT. CDR3 size: 17 residues. In DNA, the CDR3 is TGTGCCAGCAGTCGACCCGGGACAGGGGTCGGTCTCTATGAGCAGTTCTTC. Translating gives CASSRPGTGVGLYEQFF.

The chain employs TRBV27 and TRBJ2-5, with D possibly matching TRBD1 (6 bases). The CDR3 totals 13 residues. Germline V gene data show CDR1 as MNHEY and CDR2 as SMNVEV (reference sequence). The ends were cut back, 6 bases at V and 6 bases at J, with 14 bases in the middle. CDR3 sequence (DNA): TGTGCCAGCAGCTCCACTCAGGGGAAGACCCAGTACTTC. Protein sequence: CASSSTQGKTQYF.

This clonotype was counted between two and nine times. The V call is TRBV20-1, the J call TRBJ1-1; tentative D call: TRBD1 (5 bases). This CDR3 contains 13 residues. Germline V gives CDR1 DFQATT, CDR2 SNEGSKA (reference sequence). Trimming pared 0 bases from V and 6 bases from J, leaving 11 bases between. The CDR3 nucleotides read TGCAGTGCTAGAGAGGGCCGAGGGGCTGAAGCTTTCTTT. The encoded protein is CSAREGRGAEAFF.

This clonotype was observed many times. V gene TRBV6-6 combines with J gene TRBJ2-4; 8 positions agree with TRBD1. The trim removed 7 bases at V and 3 bases at J, leaving 14 bases unmatched. CDR1 is MNHNY, CDR2 SVGAGI, per germline (reference sequence). The CDR3 covers 17 residues. The CDR3 region has the DNA TGTGCCAGCACCCCACGGACAGGGACAGACGGCAAAAACATTCAGTACTTC. Its protein product is CASTPRTGTDGKNIQYF.

V is TRBV29-1 and J is TRBJ1-1; 9 nucleotides agree with TRBD1. Germline V gives CDR1 SQVTM, CDR2 ANQGSEA. This CDR3 contains 12 residues. Losses at the gene ends were 7 bases for V and 3 bases for J; bases not matched to a gene: 3. The chain's CDR3 is CSARQGDTEAFF. The DNA for the CDR3 is TGCAGCGCCCGACAGGGGGACACTGAAGCTTTCTTT.

This clonotype showed up many times. The chain is built from TRBV10-2 and TRBJ1-6; D not certain. The germline V gene has CDR1 WSHSY and CDR2 SAAADI. The CDR3 totals 15 residues. The V and J ends lost 5 bases and 7 bases respectively, with 15 bases between them. The CDR3 nucleotides read TGCGCCAGCAGTTTGAACGAGGTGCCGAATTCACCCCTCCACTTT. Its protein product is CASSLNEVPNSPLHF.

J is TRBJ2-1 and V is TRBV28; 14 bases are shared with TRBD2. CDR3 length: 16 residues. With 2 bases clipped from V and 6 bases from J, the junction kept 3 bases outside the gene matches. CDR1 and CDR2 (germline): MDHEN, SYDVKM. The CDR3 protein is CASSLGGLAGVNEQFF. DNA of the CDR3: TGTGCCAGCAGTTTAGGGGGACTAGCGGGAGTCAATGAGCAGTTCTTC.

This clonotype is deemed medium-sized. The DNA of the CDR3 is TGTGCCAGCAGAAGACAGGGGAGTCAGCCCCAGCATTTT. It yields the protein CASRRQGSQPQHF. The chain uses TRBV11-2 and TRBJ1-5, with TRBD1 identical over 8 bases. There are 13 residues in the CDR3. The junction had 4 bases not matched to a gene; V was cut back by 6 bases and J by 6 bases. Germline V CDR1 and CDR2: SGHAT, FQNNGV.

This clonotype appeared a few times. This chain uses TRBV11-2 with TRBJ1-1, with 9 bases aligning to TRBD1. In germline, CDR1 is SGHAT, CDR2 FQNNGV. The CDR3 covers 18 residues. Trimming removed 5 bases from V and 6 bases from J; junction bases left unmatched: 19. Here the CDR3 DNA reads TGTGCCAGCAGCCCAGCCGGGACAGGGTCTCCCCTTTGGCCTGAAGCTTTCTTT. As protein: CASSPAGTGSPLWPEAFF.

Comment on this clonotype: Being one base from a much bigger clone, this may be a read error. CDR3 loop: CASSGGSGVSSYEQYF. The CDR3 DNA reads as TGCGCCAGCAGTGGAGGTTCGGGGGTCAGCTCCTACGAGCAGTACTTC. The chain is built from TRBV5-1 and TRBJ2-7, with D perhaps TRBD2 (6 bases). This CDR3 comprises 16 residues. Trimming removed 5 bases from V and 0 bases from J, with 18 bases in between. CDR1 and CDR2 from the germline V gene are SGHRS and YFSETQ. Full variable domain (outside the CDR3, taken from reference TRBV5-1 and TRBJ2-7): KAGVTQTPRYLIKTRGQQVTLSCSPISGHRSVSWYQQTPGQGLQFLFEYFSETQRNKGNFPGRFSGRQFSNSRSEMNVSTLELGDSALYLCASSGGSGVSSYEQYFGPGTRLTVT.

The table lists this clonotype with a few counts. This chain uses TRBV5-4 with TRBJ1-2; tentative D call: TRBD1 (6 bases). The germline V gene has CDR1 SGHNT and CDR2 YYREEE (reference sequence). This CDR3 region has 15 residues. The ends were cut back, 5 bases at V and 2 bases at J, with 16 bases in the middle. The CDR3 coding sequence is TGTGCCAGCAGACCCCCTGGGGGCCGGAACTATGGCTACACCTTC. It translates to CASRPPGGRNYGYTF.

The V call is TRBV7-2, the J call TRBJ2-5, with a possible D match to TRBD2 (6 bases). The CDR3 loop spans 14 amino acids. Trimming cost V 2 bases and J 3 bases, with 10 bases left between them. The germline V gene has CDR1 SGHTA and CDR2 FQGNSA. The CDR3 is CASSLSGVKETQYF. CDR3 DNA sequence: TGTGCCAGCAGCTTATCGGGGGTCAAAGAGACCCAGTACTTC.

The V gene is TRBV3-1, the J gene TRBJ1-1, with 7 bases lining up with TRBD1. The J segment lost 5 bases and the V segment lost 4 bases, leaving 4 bases of the junction unmatched. From germline, CDR1 is LGHDT and CDR2 YNNKEL (reference sequence). This CDR3 comprises 13 residues. Here the CDR3 reads CASSRRQGTEAFF. The CDR3 DNA sequence: TGTGCCAGCAGCCGACGACAGGGAACTGAAGCTTTCTTT.

This clonotype was counted at least ten times. V is TRBV28 and J is TRBJ1-4; TRBD1 matches at 8 bases. The CDR3 is 14 residues long. The V and J ends lost 2 bases and 7 bases, in that order; junction bases with no gene match: 3. From germline, CDR1 is MDHEN and CDR2 SYDVKM. The CDR3 DNA is TGTGCCAGCAGTTTACAGGGGGCGACTGAAAAACTGTTTTTT. Residues: CASSLQGATEKLFF. Full variable domain (remainder filled in from reference TRBV28 and TRBJ1-4): DVKVTQSSRYLVKRTGEKVFLECVQDMDHENMFWYRQDPGLGLRLIYFSYDVKMKEKGDIPEGYSVSREKKERFSLILESASTNQTSMYLCASSLQGATEKLFFGSGTQLSVL.

The chain couples TRBV12-5 to TRBJ2-4; D is perhaps TRBD2 (5 bases). Germline V gene lookup returns CDR1 LGHNT and CDR2 FRNRAP. The CDR3 has 15 amino acids. Trimming took off 10 bases at V and 0 bases at J, with 16 bases between the two ends. The CDR3 DNA is TGTGCTATGAGGGAGCGTTCCTTAGCCAAAAACATTCAGTACTTC. Translation: CAMRERSLAKNIQYF.

This clonotype was counted at least ten times. This chain's CDR3 is CSVDAGADTQYF. The CDR3 DNA reads as TGCAGCGTTGACGCGGGGGCAGATACGCAGTATTTT. This chain links TRBV29-1 with TRBJ2-3; 7 nucleotides match TRBD2. CDR3 size: 12 residues. The V and J ends lost 3 bases and 4 bases, in that order; junction bases with no gene match: 1. From germline, CDR1 is SQVTM and CDR2 ANQGSEA.